A selection of T cell receptor beta chains follows, all from one sample in a study of T cell responses to AZD1222 COVID-19 vaccine. Some clones are missing from TCRdb's copy, which holds only in-frame ones; the method was immunoSEQ multiplex PCR. The table has 150,000 or so clones, about nine tenths seen once. This specimen was peripheral blood, taken on day 0 of AZD1222 vaccination. All receptors derive from an adult in good health. Each CDR3 is given with its conserved first and last residue.

j_call,v_call,cdr3_aa
TRBJ2-7,TRBV6-5,CASGGQWGTEQYF
TRBJ1-3,TRBV6-1,CASSEGPGVNGNTIYF
TRBJ1-3,TRBV18,CASSPQGFFGNTIYF
TRBJ2-3,TRBV19,CASSIVGRGPDTQYF
TRBJ1-6,TRBV12-3/TRBV12-4,CASTRGNSPLHF
TRBJ2-1,TRBV7-3,CASSVQGEQFF
TRBJ1-4,TRBV15,CATSRDTGGNEKLFF
TRBJ1-3,TRBV7-9,CASSPGLFRGPSKYTIYF
TRBJ1-1,TRBV29-1,CSADRNTEAFF
TRBJ1-1,TRBV28,CASSLLQENTEAFF
TRBJ1-2,TRBV27,CASSPGTGANKRHGYTF
TRBJ2-7,TRBV3-1/TRBV3-2,CASSQDAAFSYEQYF
TRBJ1-5,TRBV2,CASSDLQAGNQPQHF
TRBJ2-6,TRBV7-6,CASSFRDSASSGANVLTF